Shown below are 5 T cell receptor beta chains from a single sample sequenced in a study of blood T cell repertoires in COVID-19. The protocol was immunoSEQ multiplex PCR, while the TCRdb copy is restricted to in-frame clones and leaves out a portion. The sample includes roughly 160,000 clones, 85% of them seen just once. Source material: peripheral blood. These receptor sequences come from a woman aged 50 to 65 with COVID-19, enrolled during active disease.

This clone was picked up one time. V is TRBV11-3 and J is TRBJ1-4; 7 bases are shared with TRBD1. There are 15 residues in the CDR3. The V gene's germline CDR1 is SGHNT and CDR2 YENEEA. V lost 3 bases, J lost 11 bases, and 12 bases stayed unmatched. The CDR3 loop reads CASSFHGEGAGKLFF. The CDR3 DNA follows: TGTGCCAGCAGCTTCCACGGCGAGGGGGCCGGGAAACTGTTTTTT. Based on the CDR3 plus reference TRBV11-3 and TRBJ1-4, the full variable domain is EAGVVQSPRYKIIEKKQPVAFWCNPISGHNTLYWYLQNLGQGPELLIRYENEEAVDDSQLPKDRFSAERLKGVDSTLKIQPAELGDSAVYLCASSFHGEGAGKLFFGSGTQLSVL.

The chain joins TRBV14 to TRBJ2-1; maybe TRBD2 (5 bases). The germline V gene encodes CDR1 SGHDN and CDR2 FVKESK. V lost 0 bases to trimming and J lost 8 bases, with 11 bases between them. The CDR3 runs to 14 residues. Written as DNA, the CDR3 is TGTGCCAGCAGCCAAGAACTCGCTAGCCATGAGCAGTTCTTC. Its protein is CASSQELASHEQFF.

V usage is TRBV6-6 and J usage is TRBJ1-3, with no clear D. Germline V CDR1 and CDR2: MNHNY, SVGAGI (reference sequence). The CDR3 has 12 amino acids. V was trimmed by 7 bases and J by 3 bases, leaving 7 bases between them. The CDR3 is CASKTNGNTIYF. CDR3 in DNA: TGTGCCAGCAAGACTAATGGAAACACCATATATTTT.

This chain connects TRBV9 to TRBJ2-1; no definite D call. Germline V gene sequence: CDR1 SGDLS, CDR2 YYNGEE. Trimming stripped 1 base from V and 4 bases from J, with 9 bases between. CDR3 length: 14 amino acids. The CDR3 reads CASSVSTDYNEQFF. The DNA for the CDR3 is TGTGCCAGCAGCGTATCGACTGATTACAATGAGCAGTTCTTC.

J is TRBJ2-1 and V is TRBV19; TRBD2 matches at 13 bases. J was trimmed by 6 bases and V by 4 bases; bases with no gene match: 6. Germline V lookup: CDR1 LNHDA, CDR2 SQIVND (reference sequence). This CDR3 is built from 16 residues. CDR3 region: CASSTLLAGGPNEQFF. The CDR3 region has the DNA TGTGCCAGTAGTACCTTACTAGCGGGGGGGCCCAATGAGCAGTTCTTC.